This TCR beta chain was captured in a study of shared clonotypes between healthy human individuals. Background on the study: Per donor, three plates held CD4 naive cells, three held CD4 memory, two held CD8 naive and one held CD8 memory.

The CDR3 covers 14 residues. CDR1 and CDR2 from the germline V gene are SGDLS and YYNGEE. The V end lost 3 bases, the J end lost 3 bases, and 13 bases lay between the germline ends. Here immunoSEQ multiplex PCR was the method, and the copy in TCRdb shows in-frame clones only, minus some. The table lists approximately 1.5 million clones, 95% to 99% of them singletons. The sample was naive CD4+ T cells sorted from blood. The sample's subset: CD45RA+ positively selected. The receptor comes from a man between 25 and 39 years old in good health. The V and J genes are TRBV9 and TRBJ2-7; maybe TRBD1 (6 bases). CDR3 in amino acids: CASSARDNYYEQYF. The CDR3 DNA sequence: TGTGCCAGCAGCGCTCGGGACAATTACTACGAGCAGTACTTC.